These 3 T cell receptor beta chains came from one sample sequenced in a study of shared clonotypes between healthy human individuals. CD45RO negativity and positive selection for CCR7 defined naive CD8 cells, a population that excluded terminally differentiated effector memory CD45RA+ cells. Profiling relied on immunoSEQ multiplex PCR, and the TCRdb table lists in-frame clones only, not all of them. Of millions of clones listed, about 95% are singletons. Source material: naive CD8+ T cells sorted from blood. The receptors come from a man younger than 35 in good health.

The V and J genes are TRBV13 and TRBJ2-7, with D possibly matching TRBD2 (6 bases). Germline-derived CDR1 and CDR2 are PRHDT and FYEKMQ (reference sequence). The CDR3 spans 13 residues. With 5 bases removed from V and 4 bases from J, the gap between germline ends came to 12 bases. CDR3 DNA: TGTGCCAGCAGCCCGGGACTCCGATACGAGCAGTACTTC. This translates into CASSPGLRYEQYF.

V gene TRBV4-3 combines with J gene TRBJ1-1; a weak D match, TRBD1 (6 bases). Germline CDR1 is LGHNA and CDR2 is YSLEER. The length of the CDR3 is 15 residues. V gave up 2 bases and J gave up 6 bases, with 16 bases separating them. Here the CDR3 reads CASSQRAGQRAEAFF. CDR3 DNA: TGCGCCAGCAGCCAACGGGCCGGACAGAGAGCTGAAGCTTTCTTT.

The chain couples TRBV4-1 to TRBJ1-5; D might be TRBD1 (5 bases). The CDR3 spans 17 residues. Germline V gene sequence: CDR1 MGHRA, CDR2 YSYEKL. V was clipped by 4 bases and J by 2 bases, with 18 bases between them. The DNA of the CDR3 is TGCGCCAGCAGCCTAGAGAACGGGGGAATAGGCAATCAGCCCCAGCATTTT. Encoded protein: CASSLENGGIGNQPQHF.